One and the same sample provided the 27 T cell receptor beta chains below, sequenced in a study of T-cell memory formation after mild COVID-19 (dated by TCRdb to the early 2020s). Libraries were built with 5' RACE. The sequencing machine was an Illumina NovaSeq 6000. Starting from the raw public reads, TCRdb applied fastp trimming at Q25, assembled clones with MiXCR and retained in-frame beta chains. Rows merge per CDR3 protein into single entries with the most common DNA and genes. Counted in this sample were a few hundred thousand distinct CDR3 sequences; over 20% of them appeared once. The ten largest clones add up to approximately 12% of the sample. Sequences were obtained from PBMCs or a T cell subset sorted from them (not recorded which). These receptors were collected from an adult woman who had mild COVID-19 (a few samples of this study predate the infection). The sample titles of this study are shuffled in the database, so cell type and time point are left out; the donor was told from shared clones.

This clonotype was found many times. The V gene is TRBV12-3 or TRBV12-4, the J gene TRBJ2-1; D call uncertain. The CDR3 is made up of 12 amino acids. V was trimmed by 5 bases and J by 7 bases, leaving 9 bases between them. CDR3 DNA: TGTGCCAGCAGTCCATACCTTAATGAGCAGTTCTTC. Translating it yields CASSPYLNEQFF.

The chain uses TRBV4-3 and TRBJ2-4; 8 nucleotides align to TRBD2. The germline V gene has CDR1 LGHNA and CDR2 YSLEER. The CDR3 runs to 15 residues. The junction had 3 bases not matched to a gene; V was cut back by 1 base and J by 4 bases. CDR3 sequence (DNA): TGCGCCAGCAGCCAAGGACTAGCGCGTAAAAACATTCAGTACTTC. This encodes CASSQGLARKNIQYF.

The chain joins TRBV12-3 or TRBV12-4 to TRBJ1-6; D is unclear. With 4 bases removed from V and 11 bases from J, the gap between germline ends came to 15 bases. The CDR3 runs to 14 residues. The CDR3, as DNA: TGTGCCAGCAGTTATCGGGAGAAGCGGGCACCCCTCCACTTT. Protein product: CASSYREKRAPLHF.

The chain joins TRBV7-8 to TRBJ1-1, with D unresolved. Trimming took off 7 bases at V and 1 base at J, with 22 bases between the two ends. The germline CDR1 and CDR2 sequences are SGHVS and FQNEAQ. The CDR3 is 17 residues long. CDR3 nucleotides: TGTGCCAGCACCATGCACCGGTATTTGGATGGGAACACTGAAGCTTTCTTT. This gives the protein CASTMHRYLDGNTEAFF.

The V gene is TRBV6-5, the J gene TRBJ1-2; D is unclear. Between the trimmed V and J ends, which lost 0 bases and 8 bases, there was a span of 7 bases. Germline V CDR1 and CDR2: MNHEY, SVGAGI. The CDR3 has 12 amino acids. CDR3 bases: TGTGCCAGCAGTTACTCGTCTGAAGGCTACACCTTC. Its protein product is CASSYSSEGYTF.

A few counts support this clonotype. The chain combines TRBV5-6 with TRBJ1-2; TRBD1 agrees at 8 bases. Germline V gene sequence: CDR1 SGHDT, CDR2 YYEEEE. The CDR3 extends over 14 amino acids. Losses at the gene ends were 0 bases for V and 7 bases for J; bases not matched to a gene: 5. The CDR3 here is CASSLAPGGVGYTF. CDR3 nucleotide sequence: TGTGCCAGCAGCTTGGCCCCAGGGGGCGTTGGCTACACCTTC.

The rearrangement uses TRBV18 and TRBJ2-3, with 7 bases that match TRBD1. This CDR3 spans 16 amino acids. V lost 4 bases, J lost 5 bases, and 12 bases stayed unmatched. Germline V gives CDR1 KGHSH, CDR2 LQKENI. CDR3 coding DNA: TGTGCCAGCTCACGCAAGACAGGGATTCACAGAGATACGCAGTATTTT. It translates to CASSRKTGIHRDTQYF.

The genes are TRBV7-8 and TRBJ2-3; 7 positions match TRBD2. The length of the CDR3 is 14 residues. V shed 8 bases, J shed 4 bases, and the junction held 9 bases outside the gene matches. CDR1 is SGHVS and CDR2 is FQNEAQ in the germline V gene. The CDR3 is CASRPAGYSDTQYF. The CDR3 DNA follows: TGTGCCAGCCGACCAGCGGGATATTCAGATACGCAGTATTTT. Filled out from reference TRBV7-8 and TRBJ2-3, the complete variable domain reads GAGVSQSPRYKVAKRGQDVALRCDPISGHVSLFWYQQALGQGPEFLTYFQNEAQLDKSGLPSDRFFAERPEGSVSTLKIQRTQQEDSAVYLCASRPAGYSDTQYFGPGTRLTVL.

This clonotype has ten or more counts. The chain combines TRBV5-1 with TRBJ2-2, with D unresolved. Trimming pared 0 bases from V and 2 bases from J, leaving 5 bases between. The CDR3 runs to 14 residues. Germline CDR1 is SGHRS and CDR2 is YFSETQ. The CDR3 DNA is TGCGCCAGCAGCTTGGCGGCAAACACCGGGGAGCTGTTTTTT. Amino acids: CASSLAANTGELFF.

The rearrangement links TRBV24-1 to TRBJ1-1, with unresolved D. The germline gives CDR1 KGHDR, CDR2 SFDVKD. V was clipped by 4 bases and J by 4 bases, with 6 bases between them. The CDR3 runs to 12 residues. In DNA, the CDR3 is TGTGCCACCAGTGACGGAGGCACTGAAGCTTTCTTT. It is translated as CATSDGGTEAFF.

This clonotype appeared a few times. The chain combines TRBV5-1 with TRBJ2-3; the match to TRBD2 covers 12 bases. The CDR3 has 16 residues. Per germline, CDR1 SGHRS and CDR2 YFSETQ. After removal of 4 bases from V and 2 bases from J, the junction contained 5 bases not matched to a gene. The CDR3 coding sequence is TGCGCCAGCAGCCTACGACTAGCGGGGGCCACAGATACGCAGTATTTT. Translated, it gives CASSLRLAGATDTQYF.

CDR3 protein: CASSYGSSGYNEQFF. CDR3 DNA: TGTGCCAGCAGTTACGGGTCTAGCGGATACAATGAGCAGTTCTTC. The V gene is TRBV6-5, the J gene TRBJ2-1; 7 nucleotides align to TRBD2. CDR1 MNHEY and CDR2 SVGAGI come from the germline V gene. The CDR3 is 15 amino acids. Unmatched junction bases numbered 5, after V lost 2 bases and J lost 4 bases.

Details on this clonotype: At one boundary the junction diverges from the germline segment, which might be a read error. This chain links TRBV7-7 with TRBJ2-1, with a weak D call TRBD2 (5 bases). This CDR3 comprises 18 residues. Germline CDR1 reads SSHAT; CDR2 reads FNYEAQ (reference sequence). The CDR3 loop is CASSLGARGFSPANEQFF. Here the CDR3 DNA reads TGTGCTAGCAGCTTAGGAGCTCGGGGATTCTCACCTGCAAATGAGCAGTTCTTC.

The chain combines TRBV7-2 with TRBJ2-1; TRBD2 matches 8 bases. The CDR3 sequence is 16 residues long. Germline V lookup: CDR1 SGHTA, CDR2 FQGNSA. J gave up 0 bases and V 6 bases, and 7 bases lay outside the gene matches. Here the CDR3 DNA reads TGTGCCAGCAGACCCAGACTAGCGCGCTCCTACAATGAGCAGTTCTTC. Its protein is CASRPRLARSYNEQFF.

This sequence joins TRBV4-3 and TRBJ2-1; D gene unclear. Per the germline V gene, CDR1 is LGHNA and CDR2 is YSLEER. Trimming pared 0 bases from V and 5 bases from J, leaving 11 bases between. This CDR3 comprises 15 residues. The CDR3: CASSQETFLDNEQFF. The CDR3 bases are TGCGCCAGCAGCCAAGAGACTTTTCTCGACAATGAGCAGTTCTTC.

V usage is TRBV12-3 or TRBV12-4 and J usage is TRBJ2-1; 9 nucleotides line up with TRBD2. The CDR3 contains 16 residues. With 2 bases clipped from V and 10 bases from J, the junction kept 12 bases outside the gene matches. Here the CDR3 reads CASSLMPGLAIGEQFF. The CDR3 nucleotides read TGTGCCAGCAGTTTAATGCCGGGACTAGCTATCGGCGAGCAGTTCTTC.

There are a few counts of this clonotype. The chain employs TRBV2 and TRBJ1-3; D remains unclear. Germline values: CDR1 SNHLY, CDR2 FYNNEI. The V end was cut by 7 bases, the J end by 0 bases, with 13 bases between. The CDR3 loop spans 15 amino acids. The DNA of the CDR3 is TGTGCCAGCACTAGAGAAGGGTACTCTGGAAACACCATATATTTT. This gives the protein CASTREGYSGNTIYF.

This clonotype came up a few times. CDR3 sequence: CASSNRSSTDTQYF. The CDR3 bases are TGTGCCAGCAGCAATCGGTCGAGCACAGATACGCAGTATTTT. The chain has TRBV5-4 and TRBJ2-3; D is unresolved. This CDR3 has 14 amino acids. Deletions cut 4 bases from V and 0 bases from J, with 9 bases between. Germline V gene sequence: CDR1 SGHNT, CDR2 YYREEE (reference sequence).

In its sample, this clonotype was seen a few times. V gene TRBV29-1 combines with J gene TRBJ2-3; D gene uncertain. The CDR3 runs 9 residues. The V end was cut by 0 bases, the J end by 8 bases, with 0 bases between. The germline CDR1 and CDR2 sequences are SQVTM and ANQGSEA. In DNA form, the CDR3 reads TGCAGCGTTGAAGATACGCAGTATTTT. Its protein product is CSVEDTQYF.

This clonotype occurred a few times. The V call is TRBV7-3, the J call TRBJ2-1, with a possible D match to TRBD1 (6 bases). Germline values: CDR1 SGHTA, CDR2 FQGTGA. V was pared by 5 bases and J by 9 bases, with 8 bases between. This CDR3 is built from 11 residues. CDR3 residues: CASSRGGEQFF. DNA for the CDR3: TGTGCCAGCAGCCGAGGGGGTGAGCAGTTCTTC.

The CDR3 DNA sequence: TGTGCCAGCGGAGGGGGCTTCTCCGAAGCTTTCTTT. Translation: CASGGGFSEAFF. The chain combines TRBV2 with TRBJ1-1; 7 nucleotides match TRBD1. Per germline, CDR1 SNHLY and CDR2 FYNNEI. Germline trimming cut 8 bases from V and 8 bases from J; bases unmatched to any gene: 8. CDR3 length equals 12 residues. The variable domain in full, completed from reference TRBV2 and TRBJ1-1, reads EPEVTQTPSHQVTQMGQEVILRCVPISNHLYFYWYRQILGQKVEFLVSFYNNEISEKSEIFDDQFSVERPDGSNFTLKIRSTKLEDSAMYFCASGGGFSEAFFGQGTRLTVV.

This clonotype was seen a few times. The chain links TRBV24-1 to TRBJ2-2; D not resolved. CDR1 is KGHDR and CDR2 is SFDVKD in the germline V gene. The CDR3 covers 14 residues. The germline V and J ends were trimmed by 10 bases and 3 bases, with 14 bases remaining between them. CDR3 in amino acids: CATRGDGDTGELFF. Written as DNA, the CDR3 is TGTGCCACAAGAGGCGATGGGGACACCGGGGAGCTGTTTTTT.

This chain joins TRBV5-6 and TRBJ1-5, with a possible D match to TRBD1 (6 bases). CDR1 and CDR2 from the germline V gene are SGHDT and YYEEEE. V lost 1 base to trimming and J lost 3 bases, with 14 bases between them. The CDR3 runs to 16 residues. CDR3 in DNA: TGTGCCAGCAGCTTGTTCAGGGGAAATACCAATCAGCCCCAGCATTTT. Translation: CASSLFRGNTNQPQHF.

The table lists this clonotype with a count of one. V usage is TRBV5-1 and J usage is TRBJ1-1; D possibly corresponds to TRBD1 (6 bases). Germline lookup yields CDR1 SGHRS and CDR2 YFSETQ. V was cut by 0 bases and J by 6 bases, with 12 bases left in between. CDR3 length equals 14 residues. The CDR3 region is CASSLEGGGPEAFF. The CDR3 nucleotides are TGCGCCAGCAGCTTGGAGGGGGGAGGCCCTGAAGCTTTCTTT.

The chain has TRBV19 and TRBJ2-1, with 7 bases identical to TRBD2. The junction had 10 bases not matched to a gene; V was cut back by 5 bases and J by 6 bases. This CDR3 is 15 amino acids long. Germline CDR1 and CDR2: LNHDA and SQIVND (reference sequence). This CDR3 reads CASSYGGGPSNEQFF. The CDR3, as DNA: TGTGCCAGTAGTTATGGGGGAGGGCCTTCCAATGAGCAGTTCTTC.

This clonotype came up a few times. This chain links TRBV7-8 with TRBJ2-1, with 9 bases aligning to TRBD2. The V gene's germline CDR1 is SGHVS and CDR2 FQNEAQ. This CDR3 spans 15 amino acids. With 1 base clipped from V and 8 bases from J, the junction kept 6 bases outside the gene matches. In DNA form, the CDR3 reads TGTGCCAGCAGCTTAGAGGGTAGCGGGAGTTATGAGCAGTTCTTC. Its protein product is CASSLEGSGSYEQFF.

This clonotype was detected a few times. This rearrangement joins TRBV7-2 to TRBJ1-6; D gene ambiguous. V was trimmed by 5 bases and J by 12 bases, leaving 17 bases between them. Germline V lookup: CDR1 SGHTA, CDR2 FQGNSA. The CDR3 has 14 amino acids. CDR3 DNA: TGTGCCAGCAGCCCAGCCGCAACAAGCGGACCCCTCCACTTT. It yields the protein CASSPAATSGPLHF.